This T cell receptor beta chain was recovered during a study of neoadjuvant anti-PD-1 for oral cavity cancer. Study-wide results and caveats: Each response group had just three patients in TCR analyses.

With regard to this clone: What it recognizes is unknown.

Data came from immunoSEQ multiplex PCR; TCRdb stores just in-frame clones and leaves some out. The sample has about 9,500 clones, approximately 68% seen once; the top ten hold 4.2%. Time point defined: after neoadjuvant nivolumab, at surgical resection. The CDR3 extends over 11 amino acids. Trimming stripped 5 bases from V and 10 bases from J, with 14 bases between. The germline V gene encodes CDR1 DFQATT and CDR2 SNEGSKA (reference sequence). Sample: PBMCs, taken after nivolumab (anti-PD-1) treatment. This receptor was taken from a person aged 35 to 85 with oral cavity squamous cell carcinoma. The V call is TRBV20-1, the J call TRBJ2-5, with D maybe TRBD2 (5 bases). CDR3: CSAFHGGDQYF. The CDR3 bases are TGCAGTGCTTTCCACGGAGGTGACCAGTACTTC.